The 18 T cell receptor beta chains listed next were all sequenced from one sample in a study of beta chain features in type 1 diabetes. General study results and limits: For Type 1 diabetes patients, all four CD4+ subsets carried TCRB CDR3s that were moderately but significantly shorter.

Investigators reverse transcribed all isolated RNA, so they sequenced expressed TCRB transcripts. Only in-frame clones appear in the TCRdb table, and some are missing; sequencing was by immunoSEQ multiplex PCR. The table records approximately 240,000 clones, under 20% of them present only once. These TCRs' antigens remain unknown. What was sequenced was naive CD4+ T cells from blood. The receptors stem from a man aged 30 to 45 with type 1 diabetes.

This chain connects TRBV27 to TRBJ2-7; 9 positions agree with TRBD1. After removal of 3 bases from V and 3 bases from J, the junction contained 0 bases not matched to a gene. Germline V gene lookup returns CDR1 MNHEY and CDR2 SMNVEV (reference sequence). The CDR3 extends over 13 amino acids. CDR3 DNA sequence: TGTGCCAGCAGTTTGACAGGGGGCTACGAGCAGTACTTC. Translation: CASSLTGGYEQYF.

This rearrangement joins TRBV7-2 to TRBJ2-3; 12 bases align to TRBD2. Germline V gene sequence: CDR1 SGHTA, CDR2 FQGNSA. This CDR3 contains 16 residues. Trimming cost V 3 bases and J 6 bases; bases outside gene matches: 7. Written as DNA, the CDR3 is TGTGCCAGCAGCTTGCTAGCGGGAGGGCCGGGGGATACGCAGTATTTT. Translated: CASSLLAGGPGDTQYF.

The rearrangement links TRBV15 to TRBJ2-7, with D unclear. Trimming took 0 bases from V and 0 from J, leaving 6 bases between them. The CDR3 runs to 14 residues. Looked up from germline, CDR1 is LNHNV and CDR2 is YYDKDF (reference sequence). CDR3 nucleotide sequence: TGTGCCACCAGCAGAGATAGAACCTCCTACGAGCAGTACTTC. Residues: CATSRDRTSYEQYF.

This clone came up a few times. V usage is TRBV28 and J usage is TRBJ2-3, with 7 nucleotides matching TRBD1. The germline V gene has CDR1 MDHEN and CDR2 SYDVKM. This CDR3 is 15 amino acids long. J lost 5 bases, V lost 7 bases, and 12 bases had no gene match. This chain's CDR3 is CASIQGDLSEDTQYF. Here the CDR3 DNA reads TGTGCCAGCATCCAGGGGGATTTGAGCGAAGATACGCAGTATTTT.

This clone was picked up a small number of times. V is TRBV14 and J is TRBJ2-3; no clear D. Trimming cost V 4 bases and J 4 bases, with 9 bases left between them. The CDR3 totals 13 residues. Per germline, CDR1 SGHDN and CDR2 FVKESK. CDR3 sequence (DNA): TGTGCCAGCAGCCTGAGACCAGCAGATACGCAGTATTTT. Translation gives CASSLRPADTQYF. Together with reference TRBV14 and TRBJ2-3, the CDR3 gives the full variable domain: EAGVTQFPSHSVIEKGQTVTLRCDPISGHDNLYWYRRVMGKEIKFLLHFVKESKQDESGMPNNRFLAERTGGTYSTLKVQPAELEDSGVYFCASSLRPADTQYFGPGTRLTVL.

This chain links TRBV28 with TRBJ2-2, with 7 bases lining up with TRBD1. V was clipped by 7 bases and J by 2 bases; unmatched bases: 4. CDR1 MDHEN and CDR2 SYDVKM come from the germline V gene. The CDR3 spans 14 residues. The CDR3 coding sequence is TGTGCCAGCATCCAGGGGGTTAACACCGGGGAGCTGTTTTTT. This sequence encodes CASIQGVNTGELFF.

Only a few counts were recorded for this clone. V is TRBV9 and J is TRBJ2-4, with 9 bases that match TRBD1. The CDR3 covers 14 residues. V lost 4 bases and J lost 8; bases outside the gene matches: 7. Germline CDR1 is SGDLS and CDR2 is YYNGEE. CDR3 DNA sequence: TGTGCCAGCAGCTTAGGGACAGGGCTAGACATTCAGTACTTC. It encodes CASSLGTGLDIQYF.

In nucleotides, the CDR3 is TGTGCCTGGACAACTAGCCAAAACACCGGGGAGCTGTTTTTT. Residues: CAWTTSQNTGELFF. This chain connects TRBV30 to TRBJ2-2, with D possibly being TRBD2 (6 bases). The V and J ends lost 4 bases and 2 bases respectively, with 11 bases between them. The CDR3 is made up of 14 amino acids. CDR1 and CDR2 from the germline V gene are GTSNPN and SVGIG (reference sequence).

This sequence joins TRBV10-3 and TRBJ1-1, with 7 bases that match TRBD1. The ends lost 10 bases at V and 5 bases at J; junction bases unmatched: 7. There are 12 residues in the CDR3. Germline V lookup: CDR1 ENHRY, CDR2 SYGVKD. CDR3 protein: CATATGSTEAFF. The CDR3 DNA reads as TGTGCCACCGCGACAGGGAGTACTGAAGCTTTCTTT.

V gene TRBV27 combines with J gene TRBJ2-7; TRBD1 is a possible D gene (6 bases). This CDR3 has 15 residues. Germline loops: CDR1 MNHEY, CDR2 SMNVEV (reference sequence). The V and J ends lost 5 bases and 3 bases respectively, with 17 bases between them. The CDR3 coding sequence is TGTGCCAGCAGTCCGGCCCAGACAGGTAGCTACGAGCAGTACTTC. Amino acid sequence: CASSPAQTGSYEQYF.

There are a few counts of this clone. The V call is TRBV29-1, the J call TRBJ1-1; D not certain. This CDR3 region has 14 residues. V was trimmed by 4 bases and J by 0 bases, leaving 12 bases between them. Germline values: CDR1 SQVTM, CDR2 ANQGSEA. CDR3 sequence reads: CSVGVASVNTEAFF. CDR3 nucleotides: TGCAGCGTTGGCGTTGCCAGCGTGAACACTGAAGCTTTCTTT.

The table lists this clone with a few counts. This chain joins TRBV29-1 and TRBJ2-5; perhaps TRBD2 as D (6 bases). Germline CDR1 SQVTM, CDR2 ANQGSEA. The CDR3 contains 12 residues. Trimming stripped 3 bases from V and 2 bases from J, with 7 bases between. CDR3: CSVEEGQETQYF. The CDR3 DNA is TGCAGCGTTGAGGAGGGGCAAGAGACCCAGTACTTC. Using reference TRBV29-1 and TRBJ2-5 for the parts outside the CDR3, the full variable domain is SAVISQKPSRDICQRGTSLTIQCQVDSQVTMMFWYRQQPGQSLTLIATANQGSEATYESGFVIDKFPISRPNLTFSTLTVSNMSPEDSSIYLCSVEEGQETQYFGPGTRLLVL.

This clone was recorded a few times. The J gene is TRBJ1-2, the V gene TRBV29-1; TRBD1 is a possible D gene (5 bases). The CDR3 spans 15 residues. Trimming pared 1 base from V and 0 bases from J, leaving 12 bases between. The germline CDR1 and CDR2 sequences are SQVTM and ANQGSEA. CDR3 bases: TGCAGCGTTGAAGGGGGGAGCTTAACTAACTATGGCTACACCTTC. Its translation is CSVEGGSLTNYGYTF.

The rearrangement uses TRBV19 and TRBJ2-3; D not certain. CDR3 length: 12 residues. Germline CDR1 reads LNHDA; CDR2 reads SQIVND (reference sequence). Trimming took 5 bases from V and 6 from J, leaving 9 bases between them. Written as DNA, the CDR3 is TGTGCCAGTAGTTTTCACTCGGATACGCAGTATTTT. Translation: CASSFHSDTQYF.

This clone came up a few times. The chain employs TRBV28 and TRBJ2-7, with 9 bases lining up with TRBD1. Germline V gene sequence: CDR1 MDHEN, CDR2 SYDVKM. Losses at the gene ends were 7 bases for V and 3 bases for J; bases not matched to a gene: 16. The length of the CDR3 is 17 residues. CDR3 residues: CASNPAAGTGSYYEQYF. The CDR3 region has the DNA TGTGCCAGCAACCCGGCCGCCGGGACAGGGAGCTACTACGAGCAGTACTTC.

This clone was seen more than once but under ten times. The V and J genes are TRBV6-5 and TRBJ1-1; the D gene is possibly TRBD1 (6 bases). Germline V lookup: CDR1 MNHEY, CDR2 SVGAGI. This CDR3 is built from 12 residues. V shed 5 bases and J shed 10 bases, with 14 bases lying between them. CDR3 coding DNA: TGTGCCAGCAGTCGGTCGAAGGGGGGAGCTTTCTTT. This encodes CASSRSKGGAFF.

The rearrangement uses TRBV29-1 and TRBJ2-2; 11 nucleotides match TRBD2. This CDR3 has 15 amino acids. Germline assignment: CDR1 SQVTM and CDR2 ANQGSEA. V dropped 7 bases and J dropped 1; count of bases not matched to a gene: 5. The CDR3: CSASGLAENTGELFF. As DNA, the CDR3 is TGCAGCGCCTCGGGACTAGCGGAGAACACCGGGGAGCTGTTTTTT.

This clone has just a few counts. CDR3 loop: CATSRDRRRPQHF. CDR3 coding DNA: TGTGCCACCAGCAGAGATAGAAGGCGGCCCCAGCATTTT. V gene TRBV15 combines with J gene TRBJ1-5; D remains unclear. Trimming stripped 0 bases from V and 9 bases from J, with 9 bases between. CDR1 LNHNV and CDR2 YYDKDF come from the germline V gene (reference sequence). The CDR3 length is 13 residues.